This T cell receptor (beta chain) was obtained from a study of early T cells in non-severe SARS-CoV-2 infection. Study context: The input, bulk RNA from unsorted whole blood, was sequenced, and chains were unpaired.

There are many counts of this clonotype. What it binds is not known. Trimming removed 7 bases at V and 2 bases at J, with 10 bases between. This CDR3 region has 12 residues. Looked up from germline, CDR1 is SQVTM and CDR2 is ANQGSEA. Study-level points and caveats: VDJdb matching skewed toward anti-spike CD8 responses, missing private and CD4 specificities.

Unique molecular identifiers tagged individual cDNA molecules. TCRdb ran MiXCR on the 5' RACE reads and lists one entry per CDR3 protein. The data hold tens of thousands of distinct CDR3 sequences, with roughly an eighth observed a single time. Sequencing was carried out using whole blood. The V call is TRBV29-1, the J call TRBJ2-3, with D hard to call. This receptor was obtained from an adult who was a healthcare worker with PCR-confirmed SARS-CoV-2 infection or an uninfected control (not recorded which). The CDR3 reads CSGKDHTDTQYF. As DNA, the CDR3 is TGCAGCGGGAAAGACCACACAGATACGCAGTATTTT.